Given below is one T cell receptor (beta chain) in context. This clonotype appeared a few times. Its antigen specificity is not known. The record has no base qualities; no much larger clone is one base away. This sample was taken from a study of identical twins (dated by TCRdb to between 2015 and 2016). Study-level background: To test whether fetal clonotypes persist, this study deep-sequenced TCR alpha and beta repertoires from monozygotic twins, from unrelated adults of various ages, and from cord blood. To rule out contamination, the twin experiments were replicated at different times with different library preparation protocols. Study-level results and caveats: A weaker excess of twin sharing was found in beta out-of-frame sequences because the signal-to-noise ratio was lowered by fewer shared sequences. Conclusions relied on cross-sectional statistical analysis, since the same donors could not be followed over many years. Out-of-frame TCR alpha sharing in monozygotic twins was systematically underestimated by recombination models, whereas sharing between unrelated individuals was in agreement with the recombination models. Invariant T cells such as MAIT and iNKT could partly confound zero-insertion analyses, although diverse VJ usage argued against such confounding for most clonotypes. Abundant cord blood beta clonotypes carried fewer insertions; young adult naive repertoires showed a weaker similar trend, while memory repertoires showed none. Compared with coincidental sharing between unrelated individuals, out-of-frame TCR alpha sequences shared between twins showed an excess of sequences with low generation probability.

Libraries were prepared through 5' RACE. The listed sequencing device is Illumina HiSeq 2000. Template switching added a universal primer binding site, and the final cDNA carried a unique molecular identifier that allowed TCR cDNA molecules to be counted accurately. Specific primers in the conserved constant-segment region were used to synthesize first-strand cDNA for the TCR alpha and beta chains. To control for contamination, every cDNA library was double barcoded, receiving both a SMART-Mk sample barcode and Illumina barcodes. Two successive PCR steps introduced TruSeq adapter sequences along with Illumina sample barcodes. Sequencing of the TCR alpha and beta cDNA libraries was done on the Illumina HiSeq platform using custom primers. The authors' pipeline ran thus. Raw reads were processed with MiGEC to extract unique molecular identifiers, and MiXCR was used to determine CDR3 positions. For each individual, recombination models were inferred using an EM algorithm with the repgenHMM and IGoR tools. The analysis of shared clonotypes was done with the tcR package in R, with sharing normalized by the product of cloneset sizes. Out-of-frame nonproductive sequences were analyzed to study raw recombination free of thymic and clonal selection effects. Through fastp at Q25 and MiXCR, TCRdb rebuilt clones from the public reads, retaining in-frame beta chains. When rows share a CDR3 protein, they turn into one entry using the most common DNA and genes. The V and J calls here are based on TCRdb, not the publication. The sample table lists hundreds of thousands of distinct CDR3 sequences, 9% to 15% of them with a count of one. Of the sample, roughly 1.6% is held by the ten largest clones.

The CDR3 covers 16 residues, taking in both the cysteine and the phenylalanine. Just CDR3 DNA is preserved here, 48 bases in frame from base 1. A distance of 12 bases separates the germline ends of V and J, which lose 3 bases and 0 bases respectively. In the germline V gene (reference sequence), CDR1 corresponds to LGHDT and CDR2 to YNNKEL. Only healthy Caucasian donors were included. The twin cohort comprised three pairs of female monozygotic twins, all aged roughly 18 to 30 years. Peripheral blood mononuclear cells were the source from which RNA for the TCR libraries was isolated. This sample also belongs to another study, concerning yellow fever vaccine responses in identical twins. The second study reports: According to the authors, in identical twins the way T cells responded to vaccination appeared partly convergent and partly personalized. Focusing on identical twins, the study followed the T cell clones that responded to the vaccine, and did so with precision.

The sample taken for sequencing was PBMCs. Rearrangement joined TRBV3-1 to TRBJ2-4; matching of 6 bases hints at TRBD1 as the D gene. This sequence originates from a woman aged 18-29 years in good health. In nucleotide form, the sequence is TGTGCCAGCAGCCACTGGGACACACTAGCCAAAAACATTCAGTACTTC. It encodes CASSHWDTLAKNIQYF.